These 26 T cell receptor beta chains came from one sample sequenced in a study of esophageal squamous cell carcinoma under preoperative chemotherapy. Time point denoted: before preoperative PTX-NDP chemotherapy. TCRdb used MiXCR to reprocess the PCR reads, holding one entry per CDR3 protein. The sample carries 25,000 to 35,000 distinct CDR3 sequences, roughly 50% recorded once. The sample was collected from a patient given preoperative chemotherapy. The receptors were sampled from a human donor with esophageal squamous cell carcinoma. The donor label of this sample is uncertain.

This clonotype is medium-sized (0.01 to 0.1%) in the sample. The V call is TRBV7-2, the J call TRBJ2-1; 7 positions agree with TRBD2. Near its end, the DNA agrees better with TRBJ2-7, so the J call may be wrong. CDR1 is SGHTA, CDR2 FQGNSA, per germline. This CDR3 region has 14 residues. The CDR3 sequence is CASSLDGRRNEQYF. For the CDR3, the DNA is TGTGCCAGCAGCTTAGACGGGAGGAGAAACGAGCAGTACTTC.

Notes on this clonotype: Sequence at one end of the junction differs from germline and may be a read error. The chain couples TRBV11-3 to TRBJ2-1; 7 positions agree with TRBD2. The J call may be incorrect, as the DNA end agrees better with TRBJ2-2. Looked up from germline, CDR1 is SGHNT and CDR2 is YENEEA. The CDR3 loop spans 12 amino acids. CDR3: CASSLRGGALFF. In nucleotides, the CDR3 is TGTGCCAGCAGCCTTAGGGGAGGGGCGCTGTTTTTT.

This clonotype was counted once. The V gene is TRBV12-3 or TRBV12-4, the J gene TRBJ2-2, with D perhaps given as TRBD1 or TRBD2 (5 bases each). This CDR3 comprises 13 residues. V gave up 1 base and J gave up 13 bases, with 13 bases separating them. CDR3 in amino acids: CASSLESTGTLFF. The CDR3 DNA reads TGTGCCAGCAGTTTAGAGAGCACCGGGACGCTGTTTTTT.

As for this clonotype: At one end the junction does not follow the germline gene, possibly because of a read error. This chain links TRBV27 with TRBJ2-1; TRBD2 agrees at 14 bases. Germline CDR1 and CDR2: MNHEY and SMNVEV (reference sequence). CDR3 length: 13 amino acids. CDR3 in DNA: TGTGCCAGCAGTGGGACTAGCGGGAGTTCGCTGTACTTC. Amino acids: CASSGTSGSSLYF.

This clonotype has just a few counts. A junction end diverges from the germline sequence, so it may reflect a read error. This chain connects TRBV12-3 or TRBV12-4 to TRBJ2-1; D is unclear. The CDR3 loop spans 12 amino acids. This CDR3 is CASSQTGDWLYF. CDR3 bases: TGTGCCAGCAGTCAAACGGGTGATTGGCTGTACTTC.

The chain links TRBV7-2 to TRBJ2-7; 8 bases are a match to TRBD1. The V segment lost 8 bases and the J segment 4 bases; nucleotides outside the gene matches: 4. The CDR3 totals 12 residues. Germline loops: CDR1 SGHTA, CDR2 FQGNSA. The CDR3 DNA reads TGTGCCAGCGGACAGGGTCTGTACGAGCAGTACTTC. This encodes CASGQGLYEQYF.

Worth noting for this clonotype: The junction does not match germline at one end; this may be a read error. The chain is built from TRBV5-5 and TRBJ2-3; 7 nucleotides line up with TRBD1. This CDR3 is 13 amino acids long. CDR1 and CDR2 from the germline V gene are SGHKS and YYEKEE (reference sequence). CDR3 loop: CASSTGDEKTQFF. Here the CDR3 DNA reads TGTGCCAGCAGCACAGGGGATGAGAAGACCCAGTTCTTT.

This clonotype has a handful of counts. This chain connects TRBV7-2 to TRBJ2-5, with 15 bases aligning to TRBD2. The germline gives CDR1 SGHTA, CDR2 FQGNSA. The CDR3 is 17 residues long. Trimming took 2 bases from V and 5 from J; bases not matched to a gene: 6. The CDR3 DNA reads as TGTGCCAGCAGCTTATTAGGACTAGCGGGGGGGCCGGAGACCCAGTACTTC. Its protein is CASSLLGLAGGPETQYF.

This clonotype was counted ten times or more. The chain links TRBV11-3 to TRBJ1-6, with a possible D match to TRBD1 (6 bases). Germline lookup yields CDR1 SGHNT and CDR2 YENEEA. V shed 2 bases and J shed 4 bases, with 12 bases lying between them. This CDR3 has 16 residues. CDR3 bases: TGTGCCAGCAGCTTAAGAGGTCAGGGGTATAATTCACCCCTCCACTTT. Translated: CASSLRGQGYNSPLHF.

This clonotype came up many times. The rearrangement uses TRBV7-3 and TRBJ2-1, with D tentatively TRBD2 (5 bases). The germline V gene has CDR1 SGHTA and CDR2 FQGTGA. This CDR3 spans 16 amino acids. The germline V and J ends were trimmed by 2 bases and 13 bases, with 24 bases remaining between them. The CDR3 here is CASSLEPWAGKETQFF. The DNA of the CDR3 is TGTGCCAGCAGCTTAGAACCCTGGGCGGGCAAAGAGACCCAGTTCTTC.

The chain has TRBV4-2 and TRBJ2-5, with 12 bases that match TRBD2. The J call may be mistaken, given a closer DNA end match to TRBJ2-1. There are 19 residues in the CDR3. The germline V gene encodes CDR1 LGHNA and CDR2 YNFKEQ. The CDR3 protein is CASSQDGTSGQSSYNEQFF. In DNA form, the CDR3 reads TGTGCCAGCAGCCAAGATGGGACTAGCGGGCAGAGCTCCTACAATGAGCAGTTCTTC.

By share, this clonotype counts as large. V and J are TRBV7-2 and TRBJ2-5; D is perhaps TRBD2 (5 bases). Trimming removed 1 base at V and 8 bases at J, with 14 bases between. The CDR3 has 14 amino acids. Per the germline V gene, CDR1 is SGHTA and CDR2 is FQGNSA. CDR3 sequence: CASSLGVSEGTQYF. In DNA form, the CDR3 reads TGTGCCAGCAGCTTAGGGGTTAGCGAGGGCACCCAGTACTTC.

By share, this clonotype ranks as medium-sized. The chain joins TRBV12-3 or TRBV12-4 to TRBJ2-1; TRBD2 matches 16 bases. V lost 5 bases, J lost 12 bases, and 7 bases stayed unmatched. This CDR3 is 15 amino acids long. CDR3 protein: CASSPGLAGGPGQFF. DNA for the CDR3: TGTGCCAGCAGTCCGGGACTAGCGGGAGGGCCAGGGCAGTTCTTC.

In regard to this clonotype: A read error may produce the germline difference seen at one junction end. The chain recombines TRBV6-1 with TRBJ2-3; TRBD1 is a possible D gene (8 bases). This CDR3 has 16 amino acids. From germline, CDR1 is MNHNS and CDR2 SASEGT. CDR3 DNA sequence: TGTGCCAGCAGCGTATCAACAGGGGGGGGCACAGATACCCAGTTCTTT. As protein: CASSVSTGGGTDTQFF.

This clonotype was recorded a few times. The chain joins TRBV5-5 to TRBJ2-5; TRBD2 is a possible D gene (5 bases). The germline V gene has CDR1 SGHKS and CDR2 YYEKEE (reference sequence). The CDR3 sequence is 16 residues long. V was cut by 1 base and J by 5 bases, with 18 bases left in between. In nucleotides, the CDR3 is TGTGCCAGCAGCTTGAACCCGGGAAGGGTACGGGAGACCCAGTACTTC. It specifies CASSLNPGRVRETQYF. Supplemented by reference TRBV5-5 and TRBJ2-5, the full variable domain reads DAGVTQSPTHLIKTRGQQVTLRCSPISGHKSVSWYQQVLGQGPQFIFQYYEKEERGRGNFPDRFSARQFPNYSSELNVNALLLGDSALYLCASSLNPGRVRETQYFGPGTRLLVL.

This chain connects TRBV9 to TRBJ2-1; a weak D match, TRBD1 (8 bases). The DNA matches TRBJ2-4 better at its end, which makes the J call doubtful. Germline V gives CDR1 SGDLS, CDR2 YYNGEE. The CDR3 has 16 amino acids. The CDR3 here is CASSAQGGRAKDTQYF. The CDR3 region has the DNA TGTGCCAGCAGCGCACAGGGGGGGAGAGCCAAAGATACTCAGTACTTC.

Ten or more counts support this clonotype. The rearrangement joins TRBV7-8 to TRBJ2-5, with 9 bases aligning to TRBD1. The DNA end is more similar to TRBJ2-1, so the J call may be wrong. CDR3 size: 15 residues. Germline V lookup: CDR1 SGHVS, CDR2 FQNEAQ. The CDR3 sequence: CASSPQGARQETQFF. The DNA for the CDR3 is TGTGCCAGCAGCCCACAGGGGGCGCGCCAAGAGACCCAGTTCTTC.

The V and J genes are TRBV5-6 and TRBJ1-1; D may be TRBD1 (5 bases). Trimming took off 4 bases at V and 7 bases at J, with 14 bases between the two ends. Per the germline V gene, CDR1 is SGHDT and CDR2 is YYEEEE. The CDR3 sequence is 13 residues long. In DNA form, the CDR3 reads TGTGCCAGCAGCCCGGGGCGGGGCGGTGAAGCTTTCTTT. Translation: CASSPGRGGEAFF.

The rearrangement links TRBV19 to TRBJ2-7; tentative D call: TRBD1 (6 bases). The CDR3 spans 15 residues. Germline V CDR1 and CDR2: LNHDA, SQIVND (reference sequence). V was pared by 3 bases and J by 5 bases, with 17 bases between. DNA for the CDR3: TGTGCCAGTAGTATTCCTGGGGGCAGGGTCCACGAGCAGTACTTC. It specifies CASSIPGGRVHEQYF.

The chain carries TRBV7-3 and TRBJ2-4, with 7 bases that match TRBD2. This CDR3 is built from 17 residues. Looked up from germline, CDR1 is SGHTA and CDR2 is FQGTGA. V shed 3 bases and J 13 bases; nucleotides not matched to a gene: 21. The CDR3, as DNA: TGTGCCAGCAGCTTGGTACCGGGGGGAGGGGTCAAAGACACCCAGTACTTC. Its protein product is CASSLVPGGGVKDTQYF.

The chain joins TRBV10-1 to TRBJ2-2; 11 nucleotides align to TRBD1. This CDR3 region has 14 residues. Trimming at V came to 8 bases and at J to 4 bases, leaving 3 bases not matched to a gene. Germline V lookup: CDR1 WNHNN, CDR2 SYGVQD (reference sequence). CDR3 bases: TGCGCCAGCGGACAGGGGGCGAGCACCGGGGAGCTGTTTTTT. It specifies CASGQGASTGELFF.

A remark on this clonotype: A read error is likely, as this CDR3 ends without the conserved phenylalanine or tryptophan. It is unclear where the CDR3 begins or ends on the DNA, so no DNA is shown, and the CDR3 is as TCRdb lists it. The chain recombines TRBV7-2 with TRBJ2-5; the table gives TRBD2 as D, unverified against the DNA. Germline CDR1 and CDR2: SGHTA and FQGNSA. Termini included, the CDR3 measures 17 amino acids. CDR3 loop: CASKSPGPASGPETRYS.

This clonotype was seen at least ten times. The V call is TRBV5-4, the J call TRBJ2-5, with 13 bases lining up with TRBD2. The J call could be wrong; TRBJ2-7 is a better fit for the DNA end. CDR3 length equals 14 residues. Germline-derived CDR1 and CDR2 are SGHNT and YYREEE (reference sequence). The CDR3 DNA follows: TGTGCCAGCAGCGCGACTAGCGGGGGGTACGAGCAGTACTTC. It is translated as CASSATSGGYEQYF.

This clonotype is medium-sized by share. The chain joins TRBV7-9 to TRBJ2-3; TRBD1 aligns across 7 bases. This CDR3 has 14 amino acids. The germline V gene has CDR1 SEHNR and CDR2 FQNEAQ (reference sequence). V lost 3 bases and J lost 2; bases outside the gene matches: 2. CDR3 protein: CASSLTGNTDTQYF. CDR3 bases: TGTGCCAGCAGCTTGACAGGGAACACAGATACGCAGTATTTT.

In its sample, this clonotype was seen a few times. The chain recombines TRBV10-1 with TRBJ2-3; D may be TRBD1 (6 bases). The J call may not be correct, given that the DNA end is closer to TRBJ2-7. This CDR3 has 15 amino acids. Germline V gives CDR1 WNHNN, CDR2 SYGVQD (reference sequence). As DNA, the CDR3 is TGCGCCAGCAGTGAGGGGCAGGGGCCGTACAATGAGCAGTACTTC. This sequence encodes CASSEGQGPYNEQYF.

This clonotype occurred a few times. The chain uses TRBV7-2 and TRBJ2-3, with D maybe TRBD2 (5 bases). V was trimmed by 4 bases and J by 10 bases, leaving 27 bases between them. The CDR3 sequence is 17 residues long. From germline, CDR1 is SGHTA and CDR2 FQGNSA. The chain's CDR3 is CASSSNRLAVNTGAQYF. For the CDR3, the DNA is TGTGCCAGCAGCTCCAACCGGCTAGCAGTGAACACCGGGGCGCAGTATTTT.